This paragraph reports one T cell receptor (beta chain). Its matching antigen is unknown. At the deep level, the assay was run. On sorted subsets, replicate PCRs used about 200 ng DNA, or around 30,000 T cell genomes. Here immunoSEQ multiplex PCR was the method, and the copy in TCRdb shows in-frame clones only, minus some. The sample has 550,000 to 850,000 clones, roughly 72% seen once. Naive CD4+ cells were CD45RA-selected; the remaining cells were memory. This specimen belongs to a study of shared clonotypes between healthy human individuals. Overall study results and limits: Clonotype sharing among donors likely depends on sequencing depth.

The CDR3 totals 15 residues. Trimming shortened V by 5 bases and J by 6 bases, and 20 bases separated the two germline ends. Germline V gene sequence: CDR1 SGHTA, CDR2 FQGNSA. The clonotype comes from a woman in her twenties or thirties in good health. What was sequenced was memory CD4+ T cells sorted from blood. Subset of the sample: CD45RA-negative fraction. The chain recombines TRBV7-2 with TRBJ2-7; no definite D call. The CDR3 DNA sequence: TGTGCCAGCAGCCCATTCGGACGGCAGCCTACCGAGCAGTACTTC. It is translated as CASSPFGRQPTEQYF.